Following are 30 T cell receptor beta chains from one sample sequenced in a study of blood T cell repertoires in COVID-19. Assay: immunoSEQ multiplex PCR; the TCRdb copy retains only in-frame clones and omits some. The table has over 250,000 clones, around 87% seen once. The sequencing sample was made of peripheral blood. The source is a woman between 40 and 50 years old who had recovered from COVID-19.

V and J are TRBV11-1 and TRBJ2-1; 7 nucleotides match TRBD2. The CDR3 sequence is 15 residues long. Germline V lookup: CDR1 SGHAT, CDR2 FQDESV (reference sequence). Germline trimming cut 5 bases from V and 6 bases from J; bases unmatched to any gene: 10. CDR3 bases: TGTGCCAGCAGCCCAGGGCGGGGGTCCCTCAATGAGCAGTTCTTC. It specifies CASSPGRGSLNEQFF.

This chain connects TRBV3-1 (or the pseudogene TRBV3-2) to TRBJ1-1; no clear D. The CDR3 contains 14 residues. Germline values: CDR1 LGHDT, CDR2 YNNKEL (reference sequence). V was trimmed by 4 bases and J by 0 bases, leaving 9 bases between them. This CDR3 is CASSPREMNTEAFF. The CDR3 DNA is TGTGCCAGCAGCCCCCGGGAAATGAACACTGAAGCTTTCTTT.

The rearrangement uses TRBV2 and TRBJ1-5; 10 bases are shared with TRBD1. Per germline, CDR1 SNHLY and CDR2 FYNNEI. The CDR3 contains 14 residues. V lost 5 bases and J lost 4; bases outside the gene matches: 2. The CDR3 sequence: CASSRTGGNQPQHF. Written as DNA, the CDR3 is TGTGCCAGCAGTAGGACAGGGGGAAATCAGCCCCAGCATTTT.

The chain links TRBV11-2 to TRBJ1-6; D unresolved. The CDR3 consists of 18 residues. In germline, CDR1 is SGHAT, CDR2 FQNNGV. Trimming pared 1 base from V and 0 bases from J, leaving 13 bases between. The DNA of the CDR3 is TGTGCCAGCAGCTTAGCACAGACCTTTCACTCCTATAATTCACCCCTCCACTTT. This encodes CASSLAQTFHSYNSPLHF.

The chain carries TRBV9 and TRBJ2-7; TRBD1 might be the D (6 bases). CDR1 and CDR2 from the germline V gene are SGDLS and YYNGEE. Trimming removed 0 bases from V and 4 bases from J, with 14 bases in between. The length of the CDR3 is 15 residues. The CDR3 is CASSVVDSDGYEQYF. Here the CDR3 DNA reads TGTGCCAGCAGCGTAGTGGACAGTGATGGATACGAGCAGTACTTC.

The chain carries TRBV24-1 and TRBJ1-5; 10 nucleotides align to TRBD1. Germline CDR1 and CDR2: KGHDR and SFDVKD. The CDR3 is 16 residues long. CDR3 DNA sequence: TGTGCAACGCTGGACAGGGGGAGGTTGGGCAATCAGCCCCAGCATTTT. It is translated as CATLDRGRLGNQPQHF.

This chain connects TRBV5-6 to TRBJ2-5; D is possibly TRBD2 (6 bases). Germline V lookup: CDR1 SGHDT, CDR2 YYEEEE. The V end was cut by 5 bases, the J end by 5 bases, with 7 bases between. The CDR3 is 11 amino acids. Here the CDR3 DNA reads TGTGCCAGCAGTGGAGGGGAGACCCAGTACTTC. This codes for CASSGGETQYF.

There are many counts of this clone. The CDR3 DNA reads TGTGCCAGCAGCTTAGGGACATACAATGAGCAGTTCTTC. Translation gives CASSLGTYNEQFF. V is TRBV7-9 and J is TRBJ2-1; perhaps TRBD1 as D (5 bases). V lost 1 base and J 4 bases, leaving 5 bases between the germline ends. CDR1 is SEHNR, CDR2 FQNEAQ, per germline (reference sequence). The CDR3 has 13 amino acids.

The chain uses TRBV19 and TRBJ1-2, with 10 bases fitting TRBD1. Germline V gene sequence: CDR1 LNHDA, CDR2 SQIVND (reference sequence). This CDR3 region has 16 residues. V was clipped by 3 bases and J by 2 bases; unmatched bases: 6. CDR3 in DNA: TGTGCCAGTAGTATCCCGGGGACAGGGGAAAACTATGGCTACACCTTC. It translates to CASSIPGTGENYGYTF.

CDR3 protein: CASSTGQTTEAFF. CDR3 coding DNA: TGCGCCAGCAGCACGGGACAGACCACTGAAGCTTTCTTT. V is TRBV5-1 and J is TRBJ1-1, with 7 positions matching TRBD1. CDR3 length: 13 residues. Germline CDR1 is SGHRS and CDR2 is YFSETQ. With 4 bases clipped from V and 4 bases from J, the junction kept 4 bases outside the gene matches.

The rearrangement links TRBV9 to TRBJ1-3; possible D gene TRBD1, 5 bases. This CDR3 has 17 residues. Deletions cut 5 bases from V and 9 bases from J, with 27 bases between. Per the germline V gene, CDR1 is SGDLS and CDR2 is YYNGEE. The CDR3 nucleotides are TGTGCCAGCAGGGGACTCCTGGGCAGCCGACCCCCCTCCACCATATATTTT. It encodes CASRGLLGSRPPSTIYF.

The gene calls are TRBV5-4 and TRBJ1-6, with 9 bases aligning to TRBD1. This CDR3 region has 14 residues. The trim removed 3 bases at V and 7 bases at J, leaving 2 bases unmatched. Germline V CDR1 and CDR2: SGHNT, YYREEE (reference sequence). This CDR3 reads CASSSTGGNSPLHF. The CDR3, as DNA: TGTGCCAGCAGCTCGACAGGGGGGAATTCACCCCTCCACTTT.

V is TRBV7-6 and J is TRBJ2-3, with a tentative D call TRBD1 (6 bases). The V and J ends lost 0 bases and 8 bases respectively, with 15 bases between them. The CDR3 extends over 15 amino acids. The germline CDR1 and CDR2 sequences are SGHVS and FNYEAQ. The CDR3 spells CASSLAGQQIGTQYF. CDR3 coding DNA: TGTGCCAGCAGCTTAGCCGGACAGCAAATCGGTACGCAGTATTTT. Combining the CDR3 with reference TRBV7-6 and TRBJ2-3 gives the whole variable domain GAGVSQSPRYKVTKRGQDVALRCDPISGHVSLYWYRQALGQGPEFLTYFNYEAQQDKSGLPNDRFSAERPEGSISTLTIQRTEQRDSAMYRCASSLAGQQIGTQYFGPGTRLTVL.

The chain uses TRBV12-1 and TRBJ2-7; the D call in the table, TRBD2, was not verified against the DNA. TRBV12-1 is marked as a pseudogene. CDR3 length: 15 residues. CDR3 DNA: TGTGCCAGCAGCCCCCTCCGTACGAGCTCCTACGAGCAGTACTTC. Translated: CASSPLRTSSYEQYF.

J is TRBJ2-3 and V is TRBV19, with D perhaps TRBD1 (5 bases). CDR3 length equals 14 residues. Germline assignment: CDR1 LNHDA and CDR2 SQIVND (reference sequence). V was cut by 6 bases and J by 0 bases, with 10 bases left in between. Written as DNA, the CDR3 is TGTGCCAGTAGCCTGACAGACAGCACAGATACGCAGTATTTT. Protein product: CASSLTDSTDTQYF.

The chain has TRBV9 and TRBJ2-5; the match to TRBD1 covers 7 bases. The V gene's germline CDR1 is SGDLS and CDR2 YYNGEE. The J segment lost 1 base and the V segment lost 4 bases, leaving 4 bases of the junction unmatched. This CDR3 spans 14 amino acids. Written as DNA, the CDR3 is TGTGCCAGCAGCACGGGACAGACCCAAGAGACCCAGTACTTC. It translates to CASSTGQTQETQYF.

The chain joins TRBV6-5 to TRBJ1-3; no firm D call. V lost 4 bases and J lost 4, with 5 bases in between. CDR1 MNHEY and CDR2 SVGAGI come from the germline V gene. This CDR3 comprises 12 residues. CDR3 sequence: CASSSVGNTIYF. The CDR3 nucleotides read TGTGCCAGCAGTTCTGTAGGAAACACCATATATTTT.

In this sample, this clone turned up once. The V call is TRBV5-1, the J call TRBJ1-4, with D possibly matching TRBD1 (5 bases). The CDR3 consists of 15 residues. Trimming cost V 3 bases and J 3 bases, with 12 bases left between them. The germline CDR1 and CDR2 sequences are SGHRS and YFSETQ. The CDR3 loop reads CASSSAGLANEKLFF. CDR3 sequence (DNA): TGCGCCAGCAGCTCGGCAGGGTTGGCTAATGAAAAACTGTTTTTT.

Only one count was recorded for this clone. This chain joins TRBV30 and TRBJ2-1; the D gene is possibly TRBD2 (6 bases). The germline V and J ends were trimmed by 4 bases and 2 bases, with 24 bases remaining between them. The CDR3 contains 18 residues. Per germline, CDR1 GTSNPN and CDR2 SVGIG (reference sequence). The CDR3 sequence: CAWTSSDSPLGPYNEQFF. As DNA, the CDR3 is TGTGCCTGGACATCTAGCGATTCCCCTTTAGGGCCCTACAATGAGCAGTTCTTC.

This sequence joins TRBV9 and TRBJ2-1; unclear D gene. This CDR3 comprises 13 residues. Trimming shortened V by 4 bases and J by 6 bases, and 11 bases separated the two germline ends. The germline V gene has CDR1 SGDLS and CDR2 YYNGEE. The CDR3 nucleotides are TGTGCCAGCAGCCCCTGGAGCGCCAATGAGCAGTTCTTC. Translated: CASSPWSANEQFF.

This chain links TRBV2 with TRBJ1-4; no definite D call. This CDR3 region has 14 residues. V was trimmed by 6 bases and J by 4 bases, leaving 12 bases between them. CDR1 is SNHLY and CDR2 is FYNNEI in the germline V gene. CDR3 bases: TGTGCCAGCAGGGGAGACACATATAATGAAAAACTGTTTTTT. It codes for CASRGDTYNEKLFF.

The rearrangement links TRBV28 to TRBJ2-1; 11 bases are shared with TRBD2. Trimming cost V 6 bases and J 9 bases; bases outside gene matches: 7. The CDR3 totals 14 residues. The germline gives CDR1 MDHEN, CDR2 SYDVKM. The CDR3 DNA follows: TGTGCCAGCAGCTTCACTAGCGGGGGAGGTGAGCAGTTCTTC. It yields the protein CASSFTSGGGEQFF.

The chain joins TRBV2 to TRBJ2-1; 9 bases match TRBD2. Per germline, CDR1 SNHLY and CDR2 FYNNEI. After removal of 7 bases from V and 2 bases from J, the junction contained 9 bases not matched to a gene. CDR3 size: 16 residues. The CDR3 spells CASISQAGGTYNEQFF. The CDR3 bases are TGTGCCAGCATCTCTCAAGCGGGGGGAACCTACAATGAGCAGTTCTTC.

The chain recombines TRBV18 with TRBJ1-1; D is unresolved. Germline V gene sequence: CDR1 KGHSH, CDR2 LQKENI. CDR3 length equals 13 residues. Trimming left V 2 bases short and J 6 bases short, with 10 bases between. The CDR3 coding sequence is TGTGCCAGCTCACCAAGGGAGGAACCTGAAGCTTTCTTT. Protein sequence: CASSPREEPEAFF.

This clone was found a few times. V gene TRBV6-2 or TRBV6-3 combines with J gene TRBJ2-1, with TRBD2 as a possible D gene (5 bases). Between the trimmed V and J ends, which lost 2 bases and 8 bases, there was a span of 16 bases. CDR1 is MNHEY, CDR2 SVGEGT, per germline. The length of the CDR3 is 15 residues. CDR3 in amino acids: CASSYGRGWGYEQFF. In DNA, the CDR3 is TGTGCCAGCAGTTACGGCCGGGGATGGGGATATGAGCAGTTCTTC.

The genes are TRBV29-1 and TRBJ2-7; the D gene is possibly TRBD2 (5 bases). The length of the CDR3 is 13 residues. Deletions cut 6 bases from V and 3 bases from J, with 15 bases between. From germline, CDR1 is SQVTM and CDR2 ANQGSEA. Here the CDR3 reads CSVGSPDGYEQYF. The CDR3 DNA reads as TGCAGCGTGGGGAGCCCTGATGGCTACGAGCAGTACTTC.

This clone was recorded a few times. The rearrangement joins TRBV7-9 to TRBJ1-1; 7 nucleotides align to TRBD1. The CDR3 totals 12 residues. Germline loops: CDR1 SEHNR, CDR2 FQNEAQ (reference sequence). The V segment lost 5 bases and the J segment 8 bases; nucleotides outside the gene matches: 5. The CDR3 loop is CASSQGVVEAFF. The CDR3 nucleotides read TGTGCCAGCAGCCAGGGGGTCGTCGAAGCTTTCTTT.

This rearrangement joins TRBV4-2 to TRBJ2-7; 12 bases fit TRBD2. The junction had 8 bases not matched to a gene; V was cut back by 1 base and J by 4 bases. The CDR3 has 17 amino acids. Germline V gene sequence: CDR1 LGHNA, CDR2 YNFKEQ. CDR3 residues: CASSQGRTSGGMYEQYF. CDR3 sequence (DNA): TGTGCCAGCAGCCAAGGGAGAACTAGCGGGGGGATGTACGAGCAGTACTTC.

This clone was picked up one time. The genes are TRBV6-5 and TRBJ2-7; possible D gene TRBD1, 7 bases. CDR3 length: 15 amino acids. V gave up 6 bases and J gave up 0 bases, with 15 bases separating them. The germline V gene has CDR1 MNHEY and CDR2 SVGAGI. Here the CDR3 DNA reads TGTGCCAGCAGGGGAGGCAGGGGGAACTCCTACGAGCAGTACTTC. Encoded protein: CASRGGRGNSYEQYF.

The chain couples TRBV4-3 to TRBJ2-7, with 8 bases fitting TRBD2. CDR1 and CDR2 from the germline V gene are LGHNA and YSLEER. This CDR3 region has 16 residues. Trimming removed 0 bases from V and 0 bases from J; junction bases left unmatched: 4. The CDR3 here is CASSQDTGGSSYEQYF. The CDR3 DNA is TGCGCCAGCAGCCAAGATACGGGGGGGAGCTCCTACGAGCAGTACTTC.